This TCR beta chain is from a study of shared clonotypes between healthy human individuals. Germline lookup yields CDR1 MGHRA and CDR2 YSYEKL. With V trimmed by 1 base and J by 2 bases, 8 bases remained unmatched. The CDR3 covers 17 residues. Only in-frame clones appear in the TCRdb table, and some are missing; sequencing was by immunoSEQ multiplex PCR. The sample holds 150,000 to 200,000 clones, 85% to 95% seen once. J is TRBJ2-5 and V is TRBV4-1, with 9 bases aligning to TRBD1. The TCR was taken from a woman in her 30s in good health. The sequencing input was naive CD4+ T cells sorted from blood. As to subset: CD45RA+ positively selected. The CDR3 nucleotides read TGCGCCAGCAGCCAAGGGGGTCTCGGGACAGGGCAAGAGACCCAGTACTTC. As protein: CASSQGGLGTGQETQYF.